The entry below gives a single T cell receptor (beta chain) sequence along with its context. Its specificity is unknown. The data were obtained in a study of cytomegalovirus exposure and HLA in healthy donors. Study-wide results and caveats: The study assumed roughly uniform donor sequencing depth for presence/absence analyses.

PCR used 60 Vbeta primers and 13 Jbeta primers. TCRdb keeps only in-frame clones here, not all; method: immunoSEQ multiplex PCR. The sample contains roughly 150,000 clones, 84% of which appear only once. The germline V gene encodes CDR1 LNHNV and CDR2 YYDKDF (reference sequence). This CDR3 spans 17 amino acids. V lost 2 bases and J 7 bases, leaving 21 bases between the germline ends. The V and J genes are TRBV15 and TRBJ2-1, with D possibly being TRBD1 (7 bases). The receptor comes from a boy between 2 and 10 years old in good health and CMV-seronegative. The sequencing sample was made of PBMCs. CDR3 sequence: CATSRSLEGAFSNEQFF. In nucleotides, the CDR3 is TGTGCCACCAGCAGAAGTCTGGAGGGGGCGTTTTCTAATGAGCAGTTCTTC.